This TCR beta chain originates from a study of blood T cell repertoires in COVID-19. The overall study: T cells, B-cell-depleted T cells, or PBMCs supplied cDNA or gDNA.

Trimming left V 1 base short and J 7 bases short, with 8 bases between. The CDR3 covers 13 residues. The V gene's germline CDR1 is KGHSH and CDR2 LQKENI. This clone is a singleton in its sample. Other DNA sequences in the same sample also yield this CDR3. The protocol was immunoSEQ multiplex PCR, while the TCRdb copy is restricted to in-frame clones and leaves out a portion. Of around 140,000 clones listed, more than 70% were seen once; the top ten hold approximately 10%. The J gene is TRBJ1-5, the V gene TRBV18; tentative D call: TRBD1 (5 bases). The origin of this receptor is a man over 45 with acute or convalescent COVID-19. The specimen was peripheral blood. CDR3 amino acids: CASSPRGDQPQHF. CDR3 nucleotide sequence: TGTGCCAGCTCACCACGGGGGGACCAGCCCCAGCATTTT.